This entry lists 25 T cell receptor beta chains sequenced from one sample in a study of blood T cells in healthy people across ages. Combining a sample-barcoded 5' primer with a J-beta primer mix, a second PCR ran for about 7 to 12 cycles. Each CDR3 protein is one row after TCRdb ran MiXCR on the 5' RACE reads. The sample includes about 1.8 million distinct CDR3 sequences, around 50% seen only once; the top ten take approximately 2.1%. Sequenced material: blood. These receptors originate from a woman between 40 and 55 years old in good health.

The chain employs TRBV24-1 and TRBJ2-7; no definite D call. V lost 6 bases and J 7 bases, leaving 15 bases between the germline ends. This CDR3 has 13 residues. In germline, CDR1 is KGHDR, CDR2 SFDVKD. CDR3 region: CATSHRVAHEQYF. CDR3 sequence (DNA): TGTGCCACCAGTCATCGCGTAGCCCATGAGCAGTACTTC.

The chain has TRBV11-2 and TRBJ1-4; D is unresolved. Trimming pared 0 bases from V and 13 bases from J, leaving 12 bases between. Germline V gives CDR1 SGHAT, CDR2 FQNNGV. This CDR3 region has 13 residues. The CDR3 region has the DNA TGTGCCAGCAGCTTAGATCGGGAGCGTCGACTGTTTTTT. It encodes CASSLDRERRLFF.

The table lists this clonotype with a count of one. The rearrangement links TRBV7-2 to TRBJ1-4; TRBD1 matches at 8 bases. Germline-derived CDR1 and CDR2 are SGHTA and FQGNSA. The length of the CDR3 is 18 residues. V trimming: 0 bases; J trimming: 4 bases; junction bases outside the gene matches: 10. This chain's CDR3 is CASSLALRRQGRNEKLFF. The CDR3 nucleotides are TGTGCCAGCAGCTTAGCTTTAAGACGACAGGGGCGTAATGAAAAACTGTTTTTT.

This clonotype was detected only a few times. The genes are TRBV5-1 and TRBJ2-5, with TRBD2 as a possible D gene (6 bases). CDR1 SGHRS and CDR2 YFSETQ come from the germline V gene. The ends were cut back, 0 bases at V and 5 bases at J, with 14 bases in the middle. The CDR3 sequence is 15 residues long. The CDR3 region has the DNA TGCGCCAGCAGCTTGGGATTTCCCCGGGGGGAGACCCAGTACTTC. It specifies CASSLGFPRGETQYF.

Remarks on this clonotype: A much larger clonotype is one base distant, so this may be a read error. This CDR3 fails to terminate in the conserved phenylalanine or tryptophan, so it likely reflects a read error. This chain uses TRBV24-1 with TRBJ2-7; 9 bases are a match to TRBD1. The last part of the DNA fits TRBJ2-5 better; the J call may be wrong. CDR1 is KGHDR and CDR2 is SFDVKD in the germline V gene. The CDR3 is 13 amino acids. The CDR3, as DNA: TGTGCCACCAGGGACAGGGGACAAGAGACCCAGTACTTA. Its protein product is CATRDRGQETQYL.

The rearrangement joins TRBV15 to TRBJ2-1; D remains ambiguous. Looked up from germline, CDR1 is LNHNV and CDR2 is YYDKDF (reference sequence). The V gene lost 0 bases and the J gene lost 10 bases, with 7 bases spanning the gap. CDR3 length: 12 residues. Written as DNA, the CDR3 is TGTGCCACCAGCAGAGATTTGGGGGAGCAGTTCTTC. Encoded protein: CATSRDLGEQFF.

The sample holds one count of this clonotype. J is TRBJ2-4 and V is TRBV7-8, with 12 nucleotides matching TRBD1. The last part of the DNA fits TRBJ2-7 better; the J call may be wrong. The length of the CDR3 is 16 residues. Germline V lookup: CDR1 SGHVS, CDR2 FQNEAQ. The CDR3 DNA reads as TGTGCCAGCAGCTTAGTTAGGGGGACAGGGGGCAACGAGCAGTACTTC. As protein: CASSLVRGTGGNEQYF.

This clonotype was counted between two and nine times. The V call is TRBV13, the J call TRBJ2-1; D possibly uses TRBD1 or TRBD2 (5 bases each). Germline V lookup: CDR1 PRHDT, CDR2 FYEKMQ (reference sequence). The V end lost 2 bases, the J end lost 7 bases, and 15 bases lay between the germline ends. This CDR3 region has 15 residues. The CDR3 region has the DNA TGTGCCAGCAGCTTACTTGCAGGGACGCGGAATGAGCAGTTCTTC. Encoded protein: CASSLLAGTRNEQFF.

This clonotype was seen a handful of times. The chain links TRBV29-1 to TRBJ2-1; D perhaps matches TRBD1 (6 bases). This CDR3 has 14 residues. Trimming cost V 8 bases and J 6 bases, with 20 bases left between them. CDR1 SQVTM and CDR2 ANQGSEA come from the germline V gene. The DNA of the CDR3 is TGCAGCTCATCCTTCAGGGGAAGAACCAATGAGCAGTTCTTC. Encoded protein: CSSSFRGRTNEQFF.

The sample holds a few counts of this clonotype. V and J are TRBV19 and TRBJ2-5, with TRBD2 matching over 9 bases. The J segment lost 4 bases and the V segment lost 0 bases, leaving 9 bases of the junction unmatched. The CDR3 is made up of 17 amino acids. The germline V gene encodes CDR1 LNHDA and CDR2 SQIVND (reference sequence). For the CDR3, the DNA is TGTGCCAGTAGTATAGAAAAGCGGGGGGTTCATCGAGAGACCCAGTACTTC. This translates into CASSIEKRGVHRETQYF. Using reference TRBV19 and TRBJ2-5 for the parts outside the CDR3, the full variable domain is DGGITQSPKYLFRKEGQNVTLSCEQNLNHDAMYWYRQDPGQGLRLIYYSQIVNDFQKGDIAEGYSVSREKKESFPLTVTSAQKNPTAFYLCASSIEKRGVHRETQYFGPGTRLLVL.

This chain uses TRBV2 with TRBJ2-5, with 7 bases fitting TRBD2. CDR3 length: 15 amino acids. V gave up 6 bases and J gave up 1 base; unmatched junction bases: 8. Germline CDR1 and CDR2: SNHLY and FYNNEI. This CDR3 is CASSDLRGSQETQYF. CDR3 coding DNA: TGTGCCAGCAGCGACCTTCGCGGGAGCCAAGAGACCCAGTACTTC.

The gene calls are TRBV6-6 and TRBJ2-3, with D possibly being TRBD2 (6 bases). In germline, CDR1 is MNHNY, CDR2 SVGAGI (reference sequence). The CDR3 sequence is 14 residues long. The germline V and J ends were trimmed by 2 bases and 4 bases, with 10 bases remaining between them. In DNA form, the CDR3 reads TGTGCCAGCAGTTACAGGGAGGTGGCAGATACGCAGTATTTT. It yields the protein CASSYREVADTQYF.

The table lists this clonotype with a few counts. The chain has TRBV7-9 and TRBJ2-5; 9 bases match TRBD2. V lost 5 bases, J lost 0 bases, and 10 bases stayed unmatched. CDR1 is SEHNR and CDR2 is FQNEAQ in the germline V gene (reference sequence). The CDR3 covers 17 residues. The CDR3 DNA is TGTGCCAGCAGCGGTGGGACTAGCACTAAATACCAAGAGACCCAGTACTTC. Translated: CASSGGTSTKYQETQYF.

The chain joins TRBV13 to TRBJ2-6; D possibly corresponds to TRBD2 (5 bases). The length of the CDR3 is 18 residues. Trimming cost V 6 bases and J 3 bases, with 21 bases left between them. The V gene's germline CDR1 is PRHDT and CDR2 FYEKMQ (reference sequence). The CDR3 nucleotides are TGTGCCAGCAGTCCGTCGTTTCGGGCGGGTTATGGGGCCAACGTCCTGACTTTC. It is translated as CASSPSFRAGYGANVLTF.

This chain joins TRBV20-1 and TRBJ1-2; 9 bases fit TRBD1. Germline CDR1 is DFQATT and CDR2 is SNEGSKA (reference sequence). Unmatched junction bases numbered 16, after V lost 2 bases and J lost 9 bases. CDR3 size: 16 residues. The CDR3 nucleotides read TGCAGTGCTAGACCCGGTGTTCGGGGACAGGGTATGAGCTACACCTTC. Amino acid sequence: CSARPGVRGQGMSYTF.

This chain links TRBV10-3 with TRBJ2-3; 7 positions match TRBD2. With 4 bases clipped from V and 1 base from J, the junction kept 8 bases outside the gene matches. Germline V gives CDR1 ENHRY, CDR2 SYGVKD. CDR3 length equals 16 residues. CDR3 nucleotides: TGTGCCATCAGTGTCTTGTGGGGGGGAGGCACAGATACGCAGTATTTT. Its protein is CAISVLWGGGTDTQYF.

This clonotype was detected only a few times. This chain uses TRBV5-1 with TRBJ2-1, with TRBD1 matching over 7 bases. V shed 0 bases and J 4 bases; nucleotides not matched to a gene: 10. Germline CDR1 SGHRS, CDR2 YFSETQ. The CDR3 is 17 residues long. The CDR3 nucleotides read TGCGCCAGCAGCTTGGTGGGGGACAGTTCGAGGTACAATGAGCAGTTCTTC. It translates to CASSLVGDSSRYNEQFF.

In its sample, this clonotype was seen a few times. V usage is TRBV5-1 and J usage is TRBJ2-3; D gene ambiguous. V was shortened by 0 bases and J by 3 bases, with 11 bases between the two germline ends. Germline assignment: CDR1 SGHRS and CDR2 YFSETQ. The CDR3 extends over 15 amino acids. The CDR3 loop is CASSLDGSPTDTQYF. The CDR3 DNA reads as TGCGCCAGCAGCTTGGATGGCAGTCCAACAGATACGCAGTATTTT.

CDR3 DNA: TGTGCCAGCAGCTCACTACGAAGGGGGGGCACAGATACGCAGTATTTT. Its translation is CASSSLRRGGTDTQYF. This sequence joins TRBV7-2 and TRBJ2-3; D possibly matches TRBD1 or TRBD2 (6 bases each). Trimming shortened V by 4 bases and J by 1 base, and 15 bases separated the two germline ends. This CDR3 has 16 amino acids. Germline CDR1 SGHTA, CDR2 FQGNSA.

This rearrangement joins TRBV14 to TRBJ1-6; TRBD1 might be the D (6 bases). This CDR3 spans 17 amino acids. Per the germline V gene, CDR1 is SGHDN and CDR2 is FVKESK. With 0 bases removed from V and 7 bases from J, the gap between germline ends came to 16 bases. CDR3 nucleotide sequence: TGTGCCAGCAGCCAAGATCGGTCAGGGGTGTGGAATTCACCCCTCCACTTT. It specifies CASSQDRSGVWNSPLHF.

In its sample, this clonotype was seen once. The V call is TRBV20-1, the J call TRBJ1-4; D is unclear. Trimming stripped 0 bases from V and 7 bases from J, with 9 bases between. Germline assignment: CDR1 DFQATT and CDR2 SNEGSKA (reference sequence). CDR3 length: 13 residues. CDR3 sequence reads: CSARDRRPEKLFF. The CDR3 DNA reads as TGCAGTGCTAGAGATCGCAGGCCTGAAAAACTGTTTTTT.

This clonotype was observed a few times. V gene TRBV3-1 combines with J gene TRBJ2-3; 8 bases are shared with TRBD1. Germline V gives CDR1 LGHDT, CDR2 YNNKEL (reference sequence). The CDR3 totals 16 residues. After removal of 0 bases from V and 7 bases from J, the junction contained 9 bases not matched to a gene. The CDR3 here is CASSQDAQGAVNTQYF. CDR3 nucleotides: TGTGCCAGCAGCCAAGATGCGCAGGGGGCGGTAAATACGCAGTATTTT.

In this sample, this clonotype turned up once. The rearrangement uses TRBV11-2 and TRBJ1-5; D perhaps matches TRBD1 (6 bases). Germline loops: CDR1 SGHAT, CDR2 FQNNGV. Trimming cost V 0 bases and J 7 bases, with 13 bases left between them. The CDR3 runs 15 residues. The CDR3 bases are TGTGCCAGCAGCTTAGATCCGGGGGCTGGGCAGCCCCAGCATTTT. Residues: CASSLDPGAGQPQHF.

V and J are TRBV2 and TRBJ2-3, with D perhaps matching TRBD1 or TRBD2 (5 bases each). Germline CDR1 and CDR2: SNHLY and FYNNEI. This CDR3 is built from 15 residues. Trimming shortened V by 8 bases and J by 2 bases, and 17 bases separated the two germline ends. CDR3 nucleotides: TGTGCCAGCTCGGTCGGGGCAACTGACACAGATACGCAGTATTTT. This encodes CASSVGATDTDTQYF.

J is TRBJ1-1 and V is TRBV29-1; 7 bases agree with TRBD1. Trimming took 6 bases from V and 1 from J; bases not matched to a gene: 5. The CDR3 loop spans 13 amino acids. CDR1 and CDR2 (germline): SQVTM, ANQGSEA. CDR3 in amino acids: CSVIRQGNTEAFF. The CDR3 DNA reads as TGCAGCGTCATCCGACAGGGGAACACTGAAGCTTTCTTT.